The entry below describes one T cell receptor (beta chain). Its antigen remains unknown. The entry originates in a study of monozygotic twins with inflammatory bowel disease. Regarding the study as a whole: Healthy twins shared more clonotypes with others than IBD patients, most markedly active ones.

Reanalyzing the 5' RACE reads, TCRdb keeps one entry per CDR3 protein, without DNA. The sample includes approximately 100,000 distinct CDR3 sequences. Per the germline V gene, CDR1 is SGHTA and CDR2 is FQGNSA. CDR3 length: 15 residues. Sequenced sample: blood. This chain uses TRBV7-2 with TRBJ2-7; checking the TCRdb D call of TRBD2 is not possible without DNA. The clonotype comes from a human donor with ulcerative colitis or Crohn's disease, or a healthy co-twin of an affected twin (not recorded which). The CDR3 sequence is CASSLAGLVSYEQYF.